One sample yielded the 21 T cell receptor beta chains listed below, sequenced in a study of blood T cells in healthy people across ages. Primers used in a second PCR of about 7 to 11 cycles were a sample-barcoded 5' primer and a J-beta primer mix. Each CDR3 protein gets one entry after TCRdb re-called the 5' RACE reads with MiXCR. In the table there are 1.5 million to 2 million distinct CDR3 sequences, 28% of which are singletons. The sample taken for sequencing was blood. These receptors were obtained from a woman aged 25 to 39 in good health.

The V and J genes are TRBV6-5 and TRBJ2-7, with D possibly being TRBD2 (5 bases). CDR3 length: 13 residues. CDR1 MNHEY and CDR2 SVGAGI come from the germline V gene. The V end was cut by 8 bases, the J end by 0 bases, with 11 bases between. The CDR3 DNA follows: TGTGCCAGCGCCGGGGAAGTCTCCTACGAGCAGTACTTC. This translates into CASAGEVSYEQYF.

This clonotype was recorded a few times. At one end, the junction sequence differs from germline, possibly due to a read error. The chain couples TRBV9 to TRBJ1-1, with unresolved D. CDR1 is SGDLS and CDR2 is YYNGEE in the germline V gene. The CDR3 is made up of 13 amino acids. This CDR3 reads CTSSVEVGSVPFF. In DNA form, the CDR3 reads TGTACCAGCAGCGTAGAGGTCGGCAGCGTGCCTTTCTTT.

The chain links TRBV7-9 to TRBJ2-2; 9 bases map to TRBD2. Trimming took 7 bases from V and 0 from J; bases not matched to a gene: 6. This CDR3 is built from 16 residues. Germline V gene data show CDR1 as SEHNR and CDR2 as FQNEAQ (reference sequence). The CDR3 region has the DNA TGTGCCAGCATGCCTAGCGGGGCCGCGAACACCGGGGAGCTGTTTTTT. It codes for CASMPSGAANTGELFF.

V usage is TRBV5-5 and J usage is TRBJ1-6; 7 bases are a match to TRBD1. V was pared by 2 bases and J by 2 bases, with 4 bases of the junction left unmatched. This CDR3 spans 16 amino acids. Germline V gene data show CDR1 as SGHKS and CDR2 as YYEKEE (reference sequence). CDR3 coding DNA: TGTGCCAGCAGCTTACAGGGGTCGACCTATAATTCACCCCTCCACTTT. It is translated as CASSLQGSTYNSPLHF. Complete variable domain (other parts from reference TRBV5-5 and TRBJ1-6): DAGVTQSPTHLIKTRGQQVTLRCSPISGHKSVSWYQQVLGQGPQFIFQYYEKEERGRGNFPDRFSARQFPNYSSELNVNALLLGDSALYLCASSLQGSTYNSPLHFGNGTRLTVT.

The gene calls are TRBV20-1 and TRBJ2-3; possible D gene TRBD2, 5 bases. Deletions cut 6 bases from V and 5 bases from J, with 12 bases between. Germline V gene data show CDR1 as DFQATT and CDR2 as SNEGSKA (reference sequence). The length of the CDR3 is 12 residues. The DNA for the CDR3 is TGCAGTGCGCCCGCAGCGGAAGATACGCAGTATTTT. It is translated as CSAPAAEDTQYF.

The gene calls are TRBV10-2 and TRBJ1-1; D call uncertain. CDR1 is WSHSY and CDR2 is SAAADI in the germline V gene. Trimming took 2 bases from V and 7 from J, leaving 8 bases between them. This CDR3 has 12 residues. The CDR3 sequence is CASSEGGSEAFF. Written as DNA, the CDR3 is TGCGCCAGCAGTGAGGGTGGTAGTGAAGCTTTCTTT.

Only a few counts were recorded for this clonotype. The rearrangement uses TRBV6-6 and TRBJ2-5; maybe TRBD1 (6 bases). CDR3 length: 13 amino acids. Trimming pared 5 bases from V and 5 bases from J, leaving 12 bases between. The germline V gene encodes CDR1 MNHNY and CDR2 SVGAGI (reference sequence). This CDR3 reads CASSINRVETQYF. The CDR3 DNA reads TGTGCCAGCAGTATTAACAGGGTGGAGACCCAGTACTTC.

CDR3 sequence: CASSKDRWEETQYF. The CDR3 bases are TGTGCCAGTAGTAAAGACCGTTGGGAAGAGACCCAGTACTTC. The chain joins TRBV2 to TRBJ2-5; D not resolved. V gave up 9 bases and J gave up 3 bases, with 17 bases separating them. This CDR3 is 14 amino acids long. From germline, CDR1 is SNHLY and CDR2 FYNNEI. The entire variable domain, with the rest obtained from reference TRBV2 and TRBJ2-5, is as follows: EPEVTQTPSHQVTQMGQEVILRCVPISNHLYFYWYRQILGQKVEFLVSFYNNEISEKSEIFDDQFSVERPDGSNFTLKIRSTKLEDSAMYFCASSKDRWEETQYFGPGTRLLVL.

Many counts were recorded for this clonotype. This chain links TRBV10-2 with TRBJ2-1, with TRBD2 identical over 9 bases. V lost 2 bases to trimming and J lost 4 bases; unmatched junction nucleotides: 6. CDR1 and CDR2 from the germline V gene are WSHSY and SAAADI. This CDR3 is 16 amino acids long. The CDR3 loop is CASSENRLAEYNEQFF. DNA of the CDR3: TGCGCCAGCAGTGAGAATCGACTAGCGGAATACAATGAGCAGTTCTTC.

Many counts were recorded for this clonotype. The chain joins TRBV7-2 to TRBJ2-3; D possibly corresponds to TRBD2 (5 bases). CDR3 length equals 13 residues. Germline V lookup: CDR1 SGHTA, CDR2 FQGNSA. With 5 bases removed from V and 6 bases from J, the gap between germline ends came to 12 bases. CDR3 in amino acids: CASSPLQRDTQYF. The DNA for the CDR3 is TGTGCCAGCAGCCCTTTGCAGCGGGATACGCAGTATTTT.

This clonotype turned up a few times. V is TRBV20-1 and J is TRBJ2-1; D is undetermined. Germline assignment: CDR1 DFQATT and CDR2 SNEGSKA (reference sequence). This CDR3 is built from 10 residues. V gave up 3 bases and J gave up 10 bases, with 7 bases separating them. The CDR3 loop is CSASVGEQFF. The CDR3 region has the DNA TGCAGTGCTAGTGTGGGAGAGCAGTTCTTC.

The V gene is TRBV2, the J gene TRBJ2-6, with D possibly being TRBD1 (5 bases). Per germline, CDR1 SNHLY and CDR2 FYNNEI. This CDR3 is 15 amino acids long. Trimming took 8 bases from V and 1 from J, leaving 12 bases between them. The CDR3 loop reads CASRTQPSGANVLTF. In nucleotides, the CDR3 is TGTGCCAGCCGGACACAGCCTTCTGGGGCCAACGTCCTGACTTTC.

This clonotype was picked up a small number of times. The rearrangement uses TRBV20-1 and TRBJ2-1; 9 bases fit TRBD2. There are 14 residues in the CDR3. Trimming removed 4 bases from V and 3 bases from J; junction bases left unmatched: 4. Per the germline V gene, CDR1 is DFQATT and CDR2 is SNEGSKA (reference sequence). The CDR3, as DNA: TGCAGTGCTAAGGCGGGAGGGCTCTACAATGAGCAGTTCTTC. Translation: CSAKAGGLYNEQFF.

This clonotype has more than one count but fewer than ten. The V gene is TRBV6-5, the J gene TRBJ2-7; 15 positions match TRBD2. This CDR3 comprises 15 residues. Germline loops: CDR1 MNHEY, CDR2 SVGAGI. The J segment lost 7 bases and the V segment lost 7 bases, leaving 8 bases of the junction unmatched. CDR3 loop: CASNGLAGGPKEQYF. DNA for the CDR3: TGTGCCAGCAACGGACTAGCGGGGGGGCCTAAAGAGCAGTACTTC.

There are a few counts of this clonotype. The rearrangement links TRBV2 to TRBJ2-5; D may correspond to TRBD1 or TRBD2 (6 bases each). V was pared by 2 bases and J by 5 bases, with 12 bases between. CDR1 and CDR2 (germline): SNHLY, FYNNEI. This CDR3 spans 14 amino acids. The CDR3 reads CASSELLGGETQYF. The CDR3 bases are TGTGCCAGCAGTGAATTGTTAGGGGGGGAGACCCAGTACTTC.

V gene TRBV6-2 or TRBV6-3 combines with J gene TRBJ1-5; 9 bases are a match to TRBD1. The germline V gene has CDR1 MNHEY and CDR2 SVGEGT. This CDR3 is built from 15 residues. Trimming at V came to 6 bases and at J to 3 bases, leaving 6 bases not matched to a gene. The CDR3 loop is CASRRTGAFNQPQHF. In DNA, the CDR3 is TGTGCCAGCAGAAGGACAGGGGCTTTCAATCAGCCCCAGCATTTT.

This clonotype was detected once. V usage is TRBV28 and J usage is TRBJ2-1, with D perhaps matching TRBD1 (5 bases). The CDR3 has 14 residues. The germline CDR1 and CDR2 sequences are MDHEN and SYDVKM. Trimming took 3 bases from V and 13 from J, leaving 19 bases between them. The CDR3 is CASSLEQVQETQFF. The CDR3 coding sequence is TGTGCCAGCAGTTTGGAACAGGTCCAAGAGACCCAGTTCTTC.

As to this clonotype: A much larger clonotype is one base distant, so this may be a read error. The chain joins TRBV20-1 to TRBJ2-7; D gene uncertain. This CDR3 contains 12 residues. The germline CDR1 and CDR2 sequences are DFQATT and SNEGSKA (reference sequence). CDR3 coding DNA: TGCATTGGGGTAGGGAACCGTTACGATCAGTACTTC. Its translation: CIGVGNRYDQYF.

Details on this clonotype: The junction does not match germline at one end; this may be a read error. The V gene is TRBV7-6, the J gene TRBJ2-4; D possibly uses TRBD1 or TRBD2 (6 bases each). The closer fit of TRBJ2-7 to the DNA end suggests the J call may be wrong. Germline V gives CDR1 SGHVS, CDR2 FNYEAQ. The CDR3 is 14 residues long. The CDR3 DNA reads TGTGCCGGCAGCTTAGCGGTACAGGGCTACGAGCAGTACTTC. Translating it yields CAGSLAVQGYEQYF.

This clonotype was observed a few times. This rearrangement joins TRBV7-2 to TRBJ2-3; no reliable D call. Trimming pared 1 base from V and 4 bases from J, leaving 12 bases between. The CDR3 loop spans 15 amino acids. The V gene's germline CDR1 is SGHTA and CDR2 FQGNSA. The CDR3 spells CASSLVGTDPDTQYF. The CDR3 DNA is TGTGCCAGCAGCTTAGTCGGCACCGATCCAGATACGCAGTATTTT.

The rearrangement joins TRBV7-2 to TRBJ2-3, with unresolved D. Trimming took off 2 bases at V and 6 bases at J, with 9 bases between the two ends. The germline CDR1 and CDR2 sequences are SGHTA and FQGNSA. The CDR3 is 13 residues long. This chain's CDR3 is CASSLTGWDTQYF. CDR3 DNA sequence: TGTGCCAGCAGCTTAACGGGTTGGGATACGCAGTATTTT.